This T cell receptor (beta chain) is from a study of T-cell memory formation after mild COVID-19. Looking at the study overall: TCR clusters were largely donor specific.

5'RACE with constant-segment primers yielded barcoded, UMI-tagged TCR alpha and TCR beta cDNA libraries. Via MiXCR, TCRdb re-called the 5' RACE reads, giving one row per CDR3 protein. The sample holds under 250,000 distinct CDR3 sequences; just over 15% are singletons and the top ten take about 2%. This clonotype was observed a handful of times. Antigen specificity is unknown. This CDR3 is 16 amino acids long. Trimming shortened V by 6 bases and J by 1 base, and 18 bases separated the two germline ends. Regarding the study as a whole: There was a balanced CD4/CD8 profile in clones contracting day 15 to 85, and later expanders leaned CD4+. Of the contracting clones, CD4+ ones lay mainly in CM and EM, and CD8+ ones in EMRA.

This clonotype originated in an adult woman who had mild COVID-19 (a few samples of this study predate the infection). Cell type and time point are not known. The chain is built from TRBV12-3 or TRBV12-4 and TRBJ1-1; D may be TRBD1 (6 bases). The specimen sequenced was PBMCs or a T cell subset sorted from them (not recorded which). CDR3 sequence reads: CASRIVLDRSNTEAFF. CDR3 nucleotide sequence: TGTGCCAGCAGAATTGTTCTGGACAGATCGAACACTGAAGCTTTCTTT.